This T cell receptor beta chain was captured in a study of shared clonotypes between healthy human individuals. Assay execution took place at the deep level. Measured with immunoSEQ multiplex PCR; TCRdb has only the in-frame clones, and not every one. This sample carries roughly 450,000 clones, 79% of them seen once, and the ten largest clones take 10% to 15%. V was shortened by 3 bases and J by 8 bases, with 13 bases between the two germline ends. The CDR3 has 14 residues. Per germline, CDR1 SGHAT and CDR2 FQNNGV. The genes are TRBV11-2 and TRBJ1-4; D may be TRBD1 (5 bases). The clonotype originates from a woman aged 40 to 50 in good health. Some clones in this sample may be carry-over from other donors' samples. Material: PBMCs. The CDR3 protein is CASSFGANGEKLFF. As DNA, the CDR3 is TGTGCCAGCAGCTTTGGGGCTAACGGAGAAAAACTGTTTTTT.